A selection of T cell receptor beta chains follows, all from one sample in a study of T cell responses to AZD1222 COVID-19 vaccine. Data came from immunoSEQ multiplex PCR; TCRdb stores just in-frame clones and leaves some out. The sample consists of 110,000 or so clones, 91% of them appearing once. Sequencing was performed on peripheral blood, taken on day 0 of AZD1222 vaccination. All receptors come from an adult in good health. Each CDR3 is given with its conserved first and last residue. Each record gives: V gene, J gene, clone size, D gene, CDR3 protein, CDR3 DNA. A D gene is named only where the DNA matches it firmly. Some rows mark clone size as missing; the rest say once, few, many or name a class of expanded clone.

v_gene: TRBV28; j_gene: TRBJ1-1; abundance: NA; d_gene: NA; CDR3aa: CASSSLFRGGMNTEAFF; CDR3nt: TGTGCCAGCAGTTCCCTCTTTCGGGGGGGGATGAACACTGAAGCTTTCTTT
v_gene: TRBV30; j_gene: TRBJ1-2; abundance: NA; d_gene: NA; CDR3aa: CAGIGGNYGYTF; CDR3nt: TGTGCCGGAATCGGGGGGAACTATGGCTACACCTTC
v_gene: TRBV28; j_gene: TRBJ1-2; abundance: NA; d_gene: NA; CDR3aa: CATHEGRGYGYTF; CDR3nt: TGTGCCACCCACGAGGGGCGCGGCTATGGCTACACCTTC
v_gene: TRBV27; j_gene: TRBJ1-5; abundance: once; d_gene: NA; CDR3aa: CASSSQGNGNQPQHF; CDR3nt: TGTGCCAGCAGTTCCCAGGGAAATGGCAATCAGCCCCAGCATTTT
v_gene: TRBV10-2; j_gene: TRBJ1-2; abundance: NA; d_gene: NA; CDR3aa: CASSGGPLGGYTF; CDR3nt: TGCGCCAGCAGTGGTGGGCCCCTCGGGGGCTACACCTTC
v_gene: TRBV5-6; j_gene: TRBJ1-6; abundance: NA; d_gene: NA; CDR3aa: CASSPIWTDDSPLHF; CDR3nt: TGTGCCAGCAGCCCCATTTGGACAGACGATTCACCCCTCCACTTT
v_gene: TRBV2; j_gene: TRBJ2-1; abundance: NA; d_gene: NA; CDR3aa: CASSGFQGHEQFF; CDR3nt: TGTGCCAGCAGTGGGTTTCAGGGCCATGAGCAGTTCTTC
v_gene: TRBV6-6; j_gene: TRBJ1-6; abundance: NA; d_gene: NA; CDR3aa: CASDGQNSPLHF; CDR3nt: TGTGCCAGTGACGGCCAGAATTCACCCCTCCACTTT
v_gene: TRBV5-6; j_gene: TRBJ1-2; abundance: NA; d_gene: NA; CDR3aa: CASSLRNYGYTF; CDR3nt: TGTGCCAGCAGCTTGAGGAACTATGGCTACACCTTC
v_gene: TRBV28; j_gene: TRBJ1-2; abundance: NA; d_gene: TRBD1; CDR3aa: CASSTGGLGYTF; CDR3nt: TGTGCCAGCAGTACAGGGGGTCTTGGCTACACCTTC
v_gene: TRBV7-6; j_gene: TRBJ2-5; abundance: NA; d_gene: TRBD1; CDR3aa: CASSQDRGQAETQYF; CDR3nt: TGTGCCAGCAGCCAGGACAGGGGGCAGGCAGAGACCCAGTACTTC
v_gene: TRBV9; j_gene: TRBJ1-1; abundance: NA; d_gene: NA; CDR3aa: CASSKNRNTEAFF; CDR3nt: TGTGCCAGCAGCAAAAACAGGAACACTGAAGCTTTCTTT
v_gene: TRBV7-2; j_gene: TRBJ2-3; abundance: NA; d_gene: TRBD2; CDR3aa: CASGREGSRADTQYF; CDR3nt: TGTGCCAGCGGGAGGGAGGGTTCTCGAGCAGATACGCAGTATTTT
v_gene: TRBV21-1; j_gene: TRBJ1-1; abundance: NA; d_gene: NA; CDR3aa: CASSKVWGRVNTEAFF; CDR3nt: TGTGCCAGCAGCAAAGTCTGGGGGCGGGTGAACACTGAAGCTTTCTTT
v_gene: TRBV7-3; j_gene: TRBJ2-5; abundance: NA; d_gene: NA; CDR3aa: CASSHGTGLGTQYF; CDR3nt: TGTGCCAGCAGTCACGGAACAGGGCTGGGGACCCAGTACTTC
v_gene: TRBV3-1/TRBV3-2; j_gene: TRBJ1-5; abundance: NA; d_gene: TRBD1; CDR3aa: CASRGTGNQPQHF; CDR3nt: TGTGCCAGCAGGGGGACAGGCAATCAGCCCCAGCATTTT
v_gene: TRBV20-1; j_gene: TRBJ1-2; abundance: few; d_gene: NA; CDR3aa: CSASFRGYTF; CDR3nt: TGCAGTGCTAGTTTCAGGGGCTACACCTTC
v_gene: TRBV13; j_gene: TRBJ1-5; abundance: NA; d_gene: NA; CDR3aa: CASSHSGSQPQHF; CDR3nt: TGTGCCAGCAGCCATAGCGGGAGTCAGCCCCAGCATTTT
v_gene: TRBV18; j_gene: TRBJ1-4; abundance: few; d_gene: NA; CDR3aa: CASSPGGQVNEKLFF; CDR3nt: TGTGCCAGCTCACCAGGGGGCCAGGTTAATGAAAAACTGTTTTTT
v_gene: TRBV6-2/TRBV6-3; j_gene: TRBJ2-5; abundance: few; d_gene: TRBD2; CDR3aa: CASSWTSGGQETQYF; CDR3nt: TGTGCCAGCAGTTGGACTAGCGGGGGGCAAGAGACCCAGTACTTC
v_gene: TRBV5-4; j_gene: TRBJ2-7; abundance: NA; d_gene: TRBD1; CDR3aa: CASSTDRGYDEQYF; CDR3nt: TGTGCCAGCAGCACGGACAGGGGCTATGACGAGCAGTACTTC
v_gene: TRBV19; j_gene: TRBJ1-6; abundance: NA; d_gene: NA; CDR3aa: CASSPQLIYNSPLHF; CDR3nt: TGTGCCAGTAGTCCCCAACTAATCTATAATTCACCCCTCCACTTT
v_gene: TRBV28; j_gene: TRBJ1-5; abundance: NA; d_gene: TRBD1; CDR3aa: CASNTLVGLGDRYGEDF; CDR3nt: TGTGCCAGCAACACTTTAGTCGGGCTGGGGGACAGGTACGGTGAGGATTTT
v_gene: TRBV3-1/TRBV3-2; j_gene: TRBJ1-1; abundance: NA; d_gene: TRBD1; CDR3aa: CASSQDRTGMNTEAFF; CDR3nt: TGTGCCAGCAGCCAAGATCGGACAGGGATGAACACTGAAGCTTTCTTT
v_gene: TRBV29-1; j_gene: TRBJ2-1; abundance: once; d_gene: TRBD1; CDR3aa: CSVVDWGQANEQFF; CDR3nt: TGCAGCGTTGTGGATTGGGGACAGGCCAATGAGCAGTTCTTC
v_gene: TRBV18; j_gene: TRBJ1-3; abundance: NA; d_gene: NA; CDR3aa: CASSPLPGTVGNTIYF; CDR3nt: TGTGCCAGCTCACCACTCCCGGGAACAGTCGGAAACACCATATATTTT